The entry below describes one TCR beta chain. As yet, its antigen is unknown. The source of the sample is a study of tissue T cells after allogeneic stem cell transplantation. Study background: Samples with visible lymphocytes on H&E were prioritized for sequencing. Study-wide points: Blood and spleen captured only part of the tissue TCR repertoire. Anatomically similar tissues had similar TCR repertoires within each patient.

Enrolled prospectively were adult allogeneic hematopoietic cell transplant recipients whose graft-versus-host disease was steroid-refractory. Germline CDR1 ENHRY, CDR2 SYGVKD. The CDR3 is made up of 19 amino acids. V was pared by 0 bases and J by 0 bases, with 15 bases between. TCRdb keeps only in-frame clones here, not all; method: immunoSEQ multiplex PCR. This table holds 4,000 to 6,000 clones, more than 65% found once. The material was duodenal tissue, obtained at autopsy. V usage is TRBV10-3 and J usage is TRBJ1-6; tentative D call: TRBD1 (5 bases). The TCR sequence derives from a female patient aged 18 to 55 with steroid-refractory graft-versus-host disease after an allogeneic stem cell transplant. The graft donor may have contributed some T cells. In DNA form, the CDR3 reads TGTGCCATCAGTGAGTCCCGGCCAGGGATAAGCTCCTATAATTCACCCCTCCACTTT. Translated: CAISESRPGISSYNSPLHF.